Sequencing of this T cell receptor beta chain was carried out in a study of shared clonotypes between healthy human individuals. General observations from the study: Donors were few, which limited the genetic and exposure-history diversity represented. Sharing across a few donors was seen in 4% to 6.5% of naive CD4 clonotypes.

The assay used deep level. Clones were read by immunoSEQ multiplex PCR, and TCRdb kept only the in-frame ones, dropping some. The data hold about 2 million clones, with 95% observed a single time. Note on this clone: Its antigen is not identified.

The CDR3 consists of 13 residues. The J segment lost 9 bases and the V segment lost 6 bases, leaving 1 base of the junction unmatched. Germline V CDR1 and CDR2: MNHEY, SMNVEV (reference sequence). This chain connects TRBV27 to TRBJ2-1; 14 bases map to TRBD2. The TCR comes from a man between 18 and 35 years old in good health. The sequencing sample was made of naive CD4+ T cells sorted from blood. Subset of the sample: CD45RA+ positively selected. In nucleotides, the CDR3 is TGTGCCAGCAGAGGACTAGCGGGAGGTGAGCAGTTCTTC. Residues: CASRGLAGGEQFF.